This entry features one TCR beta chain sequence. Its antigen is unknown. One end of the junction varies from germline; a read error may be responsible. The library was obtained by the immunoSEQ multiplex PCR assay. Genomic DNA from the sorted T-cell subsets was used to amplify and sequence rearranged TCR beta chain products. The source study handled its data this way. Repertoire diversity of productive TCR beta rearrangements was quantified using Shannon entropy and Simpson indices. To assess clonal expansion, the frequencies of the 100 most abundant productive TCR beta clonotypes were added up as a share of total reads. The TRB repertoires were evaluated with a self-reactivity index based on amino acid usage at CDR3beta positions 6 and 7. Two-way ANOVA was applied to the repertoire analyses, whereas Student t or Mann-Whitney tests were applied to the flow cytometric analyses. TCRdb stores this immuneACCESS table with in-frame sequences only. Part of the clones is absent; in the studies checked, under half of the shortfall reflects unresolved V genes, and no reason is known for the rest. That table supplies the V and J calls and clone size; D and trimming were determined from the DNA. The sample table holds roughly 45,000 clones, of which 85% to 90% were seen once. Of the sample, about 0.54% is held by the ten largest clones.

The sample belongs to a study of regulatory and conventional T cells in RAG deficiency (dated by TCRdb to about 2017). Describing the broader study: The study used high-throughput TCR beta sequencing to compare repertoire diversity and composition of Treg, conventional CD4+ and CD8+ T cells between RAG-deficient patients and healthy controls. General conclusions and limits of the study: Markedly lower Shannon entropy and higher Simpson indices were observed in RAG-deficient patients than in control T-cell subpopulations. Rather than being bona fide Treg cells, the sorted CD25-high CD127-low cells in Omenn syndrome patients may represent peripherally activated cells. Shorter CDR3 lengths were found in all patient T-cell subsets, and >85% Treg-Tconv repertoire overlap at nucleotide and amino acid level was observed in Omenn syndrome patients. Compared with controls, Omenn syndrome and CID/AS patients had approximately 92-fold fewer unique TCR beta sequences in Treg cells, but only about 9.5-fold fewer in the other subsets. For some subjects, some analyses of T-cell subsets were not performed.

CDR3 length: 15 amino acids, cysteine to phenylalanine. The DNA shown is the 45-base CDR3, in frame from base 1. The germline V gene (reference sequence) yields MNHEY for CDR1 and SMNVEV for CDR2. Before genomic DNA was extracted, conventional CD4+ T cells were isolated from blood as CD25-low CD127-high cells. Repertoire analyses used about eight healthy control donors as the comparison group. The same sample was also studied in work on regulatory T cells. The second paper further reports: In the multiplex PCR, 52 forward TRBV primers and 13 reverse TRBJ primers were used, and assay-based and computational corrections were applied for amplification bias. Repertoires from patients had restricted unique TRB V-J pairs and skewed V and J gene usage, with the strongest effect in regulatory T cells. The study compared T-cell receptor beta repertoires of sorted regulatory, conventional CD4+ and CD8+ T cells in CD3G-deficient patients with those in healthy controls. Peripheral blood mononuclear cells were isolated by Ficoll density separation. Rearranged TRB loci were amplified from genomic DNA by multiplex PCR within the immunoSEQ assay. TRB amplicons were sequenced on an Illumina HiSeq platform. Raw sequences were error-filtered and aligned to reference gene sequences by custom algorithms, then analyzed with the immunoSEQ online tools. Frequencies of productive and nonproductive TRB rearrangements were evaluated among both unique and total sequences. Prism software was used to run t tests, Mann-Whitney tests or two-way ANOVA for comparisons between groups.

The sequence was collected from a human donor in good health. The sequenced sample consisted of CD4+ effector T cells sorted from blood. Recombination connected TRBV27 to TRBJ2-5, with TRBD1 tentatively as D gene (6 bases match). The DNA end is more similar to TRBJ2-7, so the J call may be wrong. The DNA reads TGTGCCGGCAGACCCCTGGATGCAGGGGCCTACGAGCAGTACTTC. It is translated as CAGRPLDAGAYEQYF.